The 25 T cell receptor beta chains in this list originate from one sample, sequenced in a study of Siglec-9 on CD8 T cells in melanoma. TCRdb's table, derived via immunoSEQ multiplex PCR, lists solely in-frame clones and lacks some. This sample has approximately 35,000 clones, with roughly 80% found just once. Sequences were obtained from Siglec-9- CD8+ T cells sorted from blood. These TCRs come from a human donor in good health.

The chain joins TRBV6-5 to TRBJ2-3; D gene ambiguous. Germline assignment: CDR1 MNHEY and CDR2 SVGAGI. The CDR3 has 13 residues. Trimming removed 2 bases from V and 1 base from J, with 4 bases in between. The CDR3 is CASSYVGTDTQYF. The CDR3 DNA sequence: TGTGCCAGCAGTTACGTCGGCACAGATACGCAGTATTTT.

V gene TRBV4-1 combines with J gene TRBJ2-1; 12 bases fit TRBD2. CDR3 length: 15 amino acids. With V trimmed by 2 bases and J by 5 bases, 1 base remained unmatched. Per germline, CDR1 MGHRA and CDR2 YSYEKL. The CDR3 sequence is CASSQLAGGNNEQFF. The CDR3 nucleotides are TGCGCCAGCAGCCAACTAGCGGGGGGGAACAATGAGCAGTTCTTC.

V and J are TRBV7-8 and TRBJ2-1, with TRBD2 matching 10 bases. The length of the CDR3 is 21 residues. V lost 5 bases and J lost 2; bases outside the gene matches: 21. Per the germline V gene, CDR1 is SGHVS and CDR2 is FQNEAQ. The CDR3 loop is CASSPLEGGESGRAPYNEQFF. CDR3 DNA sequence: TGTGCCAGCAGCCCTCTAGAGGGGGGGGAAAGCGGGAGGGCCCCCTACAATGAGCAGTTCTTC.

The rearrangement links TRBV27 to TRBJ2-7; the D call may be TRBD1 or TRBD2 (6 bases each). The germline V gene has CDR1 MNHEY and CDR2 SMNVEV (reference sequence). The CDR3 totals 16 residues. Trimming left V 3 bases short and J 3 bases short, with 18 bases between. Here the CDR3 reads CASSFSEGEACYEQYF. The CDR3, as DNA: TGTGCCAGCAGTTTTAGTGAGGGGGAGGCCTGCTACGAGCAGTACTTC.

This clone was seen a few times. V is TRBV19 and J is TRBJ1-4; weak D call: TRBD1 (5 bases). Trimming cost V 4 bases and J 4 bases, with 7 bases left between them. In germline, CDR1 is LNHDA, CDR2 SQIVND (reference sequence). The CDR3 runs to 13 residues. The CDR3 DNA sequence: TGTGCCAGTAGTACGGGGCTTAATGAAAAACTGTTTTTT. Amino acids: CASSTGLNEKLFF.

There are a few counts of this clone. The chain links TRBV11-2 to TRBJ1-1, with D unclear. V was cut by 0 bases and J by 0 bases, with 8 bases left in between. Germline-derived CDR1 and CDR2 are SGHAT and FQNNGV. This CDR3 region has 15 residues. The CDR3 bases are TGTGCCAGCAGCTTAGACAGCGAGATGAACACTGAAGCTTTCTTT. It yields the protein CASSLDSEMNTEAFF.

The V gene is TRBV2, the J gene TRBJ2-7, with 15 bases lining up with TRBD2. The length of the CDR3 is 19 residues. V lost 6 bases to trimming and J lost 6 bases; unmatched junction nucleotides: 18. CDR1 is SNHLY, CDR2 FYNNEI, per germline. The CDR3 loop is CASRARGTSGRNDRGEQYF. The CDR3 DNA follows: TGTGCCAGCAGGGCTCGGGGGACTAGCGGGAGGAATGATCGCGGCGAGCAGTACTTC. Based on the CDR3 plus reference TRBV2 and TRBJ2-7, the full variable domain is EPEVTQTPSHQVTQMGQEVILRCVPISNHLYFYWYRQILGQKVEFLVSFYNNEISEKSEIFDDQFSVERPDGSNFTLKIRSTKLEDSAMYFCASRARGTSGRNDRGEQYFGPGTRLTVT.

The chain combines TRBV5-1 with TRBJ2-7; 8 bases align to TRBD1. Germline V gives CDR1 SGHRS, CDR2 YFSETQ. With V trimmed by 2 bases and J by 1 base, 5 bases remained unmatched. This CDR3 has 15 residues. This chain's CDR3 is CASSFEGTGSYEQYF. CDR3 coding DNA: TGCGCCAGCAGCTTCGAAGGGACAGGATCCTACGAGCAGTACTTC.

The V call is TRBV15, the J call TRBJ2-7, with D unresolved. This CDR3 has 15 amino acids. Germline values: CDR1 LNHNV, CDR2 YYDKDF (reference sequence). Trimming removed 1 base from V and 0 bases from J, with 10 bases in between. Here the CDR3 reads CATSRGHSSSYEQYF. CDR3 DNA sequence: TGTGCCACCAGCAGAGGTCACAGTTCCTCCTACGAGCAGTACTTC. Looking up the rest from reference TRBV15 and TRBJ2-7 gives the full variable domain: DAMVIQNPRYQVTQFGKPVTLSCSQTLNHNVMYWYQQKSSQAPKLLFHYYDKDFNNEADTPDNFQSRRPNTSFCFLDIRSPGLGDTAMYLCATSRGHSSSYEQYFGPGTRLTVT.

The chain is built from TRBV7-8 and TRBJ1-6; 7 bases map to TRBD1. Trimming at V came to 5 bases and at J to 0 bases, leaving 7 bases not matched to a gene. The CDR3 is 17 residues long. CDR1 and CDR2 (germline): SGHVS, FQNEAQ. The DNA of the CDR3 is TGTGCCAGCAGCCGGGACAGAACTAGCTCCTATAATTCACCCCTCCACTTT. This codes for CASSRDRTSSYNSPLHF.

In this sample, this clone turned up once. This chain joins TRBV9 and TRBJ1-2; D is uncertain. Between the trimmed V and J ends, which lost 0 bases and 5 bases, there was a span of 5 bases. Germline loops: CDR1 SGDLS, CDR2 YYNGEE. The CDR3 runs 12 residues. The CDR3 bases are TGTGCCAGCAGCGTAGCCCGATATGGCTACACCTTC. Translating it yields CASSVARYGYTF.

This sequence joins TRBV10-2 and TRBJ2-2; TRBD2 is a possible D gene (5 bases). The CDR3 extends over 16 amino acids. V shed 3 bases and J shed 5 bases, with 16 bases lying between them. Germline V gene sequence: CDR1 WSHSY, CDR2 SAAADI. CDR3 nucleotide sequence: TGCGCCAGCAGTGAAGACCGGGGTGAGATAACCGGGGAGCTGTTTTTT. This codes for CASSEDRGEITGELFF.

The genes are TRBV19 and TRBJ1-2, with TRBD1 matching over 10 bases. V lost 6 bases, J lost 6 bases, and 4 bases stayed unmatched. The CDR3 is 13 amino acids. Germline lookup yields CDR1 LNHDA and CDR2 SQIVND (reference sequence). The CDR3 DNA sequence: TGTGCCAGTAGCGACAGGGGGCTTGATGGCTACACCTTC. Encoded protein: CASSDRGLDGYTF.

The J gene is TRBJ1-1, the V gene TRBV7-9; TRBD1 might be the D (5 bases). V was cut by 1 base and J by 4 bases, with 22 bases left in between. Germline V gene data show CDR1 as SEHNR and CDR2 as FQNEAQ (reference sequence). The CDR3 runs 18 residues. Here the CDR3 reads CASSLGLLGEGFPTEAFF. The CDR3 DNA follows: TGTGCCAGCAGCTTAGGGCTCTTAGGGGAGGGGTTCCCCACTGAAGCTTTCTTT. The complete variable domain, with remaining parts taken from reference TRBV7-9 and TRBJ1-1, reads DTGVSQNPRHKITKRGQNVTFRCDPISEHNRLYWYRQTLGQGPEFLTYFQNEAQLEKSRLLSDRFSAERPKGSFSTLEIQRTEQGDSAMYLCASSLGLLGEGFPTEAFFGQGTRLTVV.

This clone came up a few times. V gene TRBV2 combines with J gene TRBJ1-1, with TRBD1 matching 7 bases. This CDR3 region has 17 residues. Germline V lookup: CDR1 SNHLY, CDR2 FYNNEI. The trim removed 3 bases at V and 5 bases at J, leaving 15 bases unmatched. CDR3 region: CASSDDRFTGATTEAFF. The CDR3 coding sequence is TGTGCCAGCAGTGATGATCGATTTACAGGGGCCACTACTGAAGCTTTCTTT.

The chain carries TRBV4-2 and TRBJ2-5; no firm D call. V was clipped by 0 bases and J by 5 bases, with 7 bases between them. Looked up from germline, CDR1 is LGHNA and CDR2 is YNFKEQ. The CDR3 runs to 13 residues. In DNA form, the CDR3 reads TGTGCCAGCAGCCAAGATTTACGGGAGACCCAGTACTTC. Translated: CASSQDLRETQYF.

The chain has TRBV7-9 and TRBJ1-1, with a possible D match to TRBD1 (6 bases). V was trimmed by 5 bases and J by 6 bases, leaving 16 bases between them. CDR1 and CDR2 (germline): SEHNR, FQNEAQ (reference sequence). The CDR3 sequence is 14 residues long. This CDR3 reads CASSTPNREAEAFF. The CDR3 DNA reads TGTGCCAGCAGCACCCCAAACAGGGAGGCTGAAGCTTTCTTT.

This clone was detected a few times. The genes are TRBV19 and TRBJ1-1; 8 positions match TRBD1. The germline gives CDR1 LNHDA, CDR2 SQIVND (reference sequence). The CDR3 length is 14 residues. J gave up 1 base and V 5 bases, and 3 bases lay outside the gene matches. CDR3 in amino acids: CASSATGENTEAFF. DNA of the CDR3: TGTGCCAGTAGTGCGACAGGGGAGAACACTGAAGCTTTCTTT.

CDR3 protein: CASSFPGQSLNPEAFF. The CDR3 DNA reads as TGTGCCAGCAGCTTTCCGGGACAGAGTCTTAACCCTGAAGCTTTCTTT. This rearrangement joins TRBV7-9 to TRBJ1-1, with 7 bases matching TRBD1. Trimming cost V 3 bases and J 6 bases; bases outside gene matches: 13. CDR1 and CDR2 from the germline V gene are SEHNR and FQNEAQ (reference sequence). The CDR3 totals 16 residues.

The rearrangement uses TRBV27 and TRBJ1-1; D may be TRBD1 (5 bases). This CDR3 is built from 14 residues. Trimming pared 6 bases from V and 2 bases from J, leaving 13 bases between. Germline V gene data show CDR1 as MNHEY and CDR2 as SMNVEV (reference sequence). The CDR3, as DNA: TGTGCCAGCAGCTTTGGGACGGCAAACACTGAAGCTTTCTTT. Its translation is CASSFGTANTEAFF.

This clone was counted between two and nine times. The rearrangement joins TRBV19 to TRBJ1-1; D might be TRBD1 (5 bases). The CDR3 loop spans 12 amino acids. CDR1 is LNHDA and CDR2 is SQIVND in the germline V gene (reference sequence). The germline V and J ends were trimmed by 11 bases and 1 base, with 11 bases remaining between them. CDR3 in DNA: TGTGCCGCAAGGACATCGAACACTGAAGCTTTCTTT. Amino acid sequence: CAARTSNTEAFF.

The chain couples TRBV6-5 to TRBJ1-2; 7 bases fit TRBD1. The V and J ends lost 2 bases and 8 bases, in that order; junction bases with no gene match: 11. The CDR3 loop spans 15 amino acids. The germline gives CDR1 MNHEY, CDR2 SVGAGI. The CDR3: CASSYTSGDSSGYTF. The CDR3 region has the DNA TGTGCCAGCAGTTACACTTCCGGGGACAGTTCCGGCTACACCTTC.

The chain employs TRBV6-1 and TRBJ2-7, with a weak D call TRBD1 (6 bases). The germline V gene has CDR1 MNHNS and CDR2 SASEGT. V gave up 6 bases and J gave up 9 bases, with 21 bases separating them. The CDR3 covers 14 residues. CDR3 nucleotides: TGTGCCAGCAGAGCCACAGGGCCCCACCTTGGGCAGTACTTC. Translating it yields CASRATGPHLGQYF.

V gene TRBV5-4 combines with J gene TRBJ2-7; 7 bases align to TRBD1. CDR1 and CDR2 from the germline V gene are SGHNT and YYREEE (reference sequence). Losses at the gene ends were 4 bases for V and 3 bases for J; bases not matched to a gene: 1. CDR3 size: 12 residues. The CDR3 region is CASSGDSYEQYF. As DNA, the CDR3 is TGTGCCAGCAGCGGGGACAGCTACGAGCAGTACTTC.

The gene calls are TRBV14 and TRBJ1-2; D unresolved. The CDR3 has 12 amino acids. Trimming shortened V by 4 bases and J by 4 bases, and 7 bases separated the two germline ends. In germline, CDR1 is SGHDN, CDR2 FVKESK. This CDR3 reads CASSPGIYGYTF. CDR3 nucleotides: TGTGCCAGCAGCCCCGGGATCTATGGCTACACCTTC.